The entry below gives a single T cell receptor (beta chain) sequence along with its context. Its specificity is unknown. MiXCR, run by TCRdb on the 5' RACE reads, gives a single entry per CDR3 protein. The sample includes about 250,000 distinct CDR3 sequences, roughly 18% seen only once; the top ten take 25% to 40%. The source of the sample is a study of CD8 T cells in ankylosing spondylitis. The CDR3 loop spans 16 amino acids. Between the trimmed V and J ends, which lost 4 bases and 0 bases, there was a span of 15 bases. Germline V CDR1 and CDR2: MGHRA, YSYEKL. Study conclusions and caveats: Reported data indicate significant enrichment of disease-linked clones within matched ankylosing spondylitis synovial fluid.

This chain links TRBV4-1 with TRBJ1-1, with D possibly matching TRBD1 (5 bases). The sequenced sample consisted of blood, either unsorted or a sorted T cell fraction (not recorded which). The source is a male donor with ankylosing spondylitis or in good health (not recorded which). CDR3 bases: TGCGCCAGCAGCCCGGGGCCTCCTTCAATGAACACTGAAGCTTTCTTT. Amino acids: CASSPGPPSMNTEAFF.